This T cell receptor beta chain originates from a study of blood T cells in healthy people across ages. Overall study results and limits: Among long-lived donors, naive CD4+ cells were more numerous and diversity higher than in aged donors. Roughly linearly, TCR beta diversity per million T cells fell as age increased.

A second PCR of 7 to 11 cycles used a sample-barcoded 5' primer and a J-beta primer mix. Via MiXCR, TCRdb re-called the 5' RACE reads, giving one row per CDR3 protein. The table has some 1.8 million distinct CDR3 sequences, about two fifths seen once. The CDR3 contains 15 residues. Trimming removed 2 bases from V and 0 bases from J, with 5 bases in between. Germline assignment: CDR1 MNHEY and CDR2 SVGAGI. A remark on this clonotype: The antigen is undetermined.

Total RNA, at least 5.5 micrograms per sample, came from PBMCs. The chain couples TRBV6-5 to TRBJ2-6; maybe TRBD2 (5 bases). The sequence was obtained from a human donor in good health. The sequencing input was blood. This CDR3 is CASSYGLSGANVLTF. In DNA, the CDR3 is TGTGCCAGCAGTTACGGACTCTCTGGGGCCAACGTCCTGACTTTC.